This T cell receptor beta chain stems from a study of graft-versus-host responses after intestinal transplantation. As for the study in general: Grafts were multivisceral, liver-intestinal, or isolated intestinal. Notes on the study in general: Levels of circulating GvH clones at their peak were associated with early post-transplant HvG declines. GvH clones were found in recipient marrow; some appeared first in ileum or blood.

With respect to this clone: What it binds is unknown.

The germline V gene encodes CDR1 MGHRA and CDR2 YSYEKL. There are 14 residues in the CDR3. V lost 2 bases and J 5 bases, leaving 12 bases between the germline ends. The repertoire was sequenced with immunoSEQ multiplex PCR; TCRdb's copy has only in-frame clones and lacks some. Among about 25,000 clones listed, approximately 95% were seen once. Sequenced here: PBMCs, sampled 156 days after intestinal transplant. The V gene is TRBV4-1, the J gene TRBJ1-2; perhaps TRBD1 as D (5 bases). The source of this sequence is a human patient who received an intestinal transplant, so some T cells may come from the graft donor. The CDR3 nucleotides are TGCGCCAGCAGCCAACCCTGGGGCCTTTATGGCTACACCTTC. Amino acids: CASSQPWGLYGYTF.